Described below is a single T cell receptor beta chain sequence and its context. The data stem from a study of T cell changes during pregnancy in multiple sclerosis. Sequencing was performed with immunoSEQ multiplex PCR; in TCRdb, only in-frame clones are kept and a portion is missing. The table lists around 50,000 clones, 92% of them singletons, with approximately 0.21% in the top ten. The receptor comes from a female donor with multiple sclerosis, enrolled in a pregnancy study. The specimen was CD4+ T cells from peripheral blood mononuclear cells, collected in the second trimester of pregnancy.

CDR3 nucleotides: TGTGCCAGCAGTGAATCGAGAGAGACCCAGTACTTC. Translating it yields CASSESRETQYF. The V and J genes are TRBV6-1 and TRBJ2-5; D is ambiguous. In germline, CDR1 is MNHNS, CDR2 SASEGT. The V and J ends lost 2 bases and 4 bases respectively, with 5 bases between them. The CDR3 contains 12 residues.